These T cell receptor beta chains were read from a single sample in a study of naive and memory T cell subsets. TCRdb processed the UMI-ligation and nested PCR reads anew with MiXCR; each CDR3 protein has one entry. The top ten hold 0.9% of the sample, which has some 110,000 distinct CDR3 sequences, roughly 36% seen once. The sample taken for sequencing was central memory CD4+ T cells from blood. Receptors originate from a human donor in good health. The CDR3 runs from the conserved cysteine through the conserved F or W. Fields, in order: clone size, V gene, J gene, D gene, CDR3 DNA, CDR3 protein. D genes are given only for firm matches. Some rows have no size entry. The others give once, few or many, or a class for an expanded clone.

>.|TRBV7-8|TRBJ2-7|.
TGTGCCAGCACCATCGGTGCAGGGGAGCAGTACTTC
CASTIGAGEQYF
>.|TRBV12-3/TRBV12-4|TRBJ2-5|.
TGTGCCAGCAGTGACATGGTACAAGAGACCCAGTACTTC
CASSDMVQETQYF
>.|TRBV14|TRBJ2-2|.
TGTGCCAGCAGCCAAGTTATTGGACCTTACACCGGGGAGCTGTTTTTT
CASSQVIGPYTGELFF
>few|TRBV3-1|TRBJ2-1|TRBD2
TGTGCCAGCAGCCCCGGGACTAGCGGGAGGGCCTCGGTCAATGAGCAGTTCTTC
CASSPGTSGRASVNEQFF
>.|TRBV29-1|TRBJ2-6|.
TGCAGCGTTGAAGATTGGTACTCTGGGGCCAACGTCCTGACTTTC
CSVEDWYSGANVLTF
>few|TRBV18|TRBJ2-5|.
TGTGCAACTCGACGGACAAAGGGAGAGACCCAGTACTTC
CATRRTKGETQYF
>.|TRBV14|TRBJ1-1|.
TGTGCCAGCAGCCTCGGACCCTCCATATTGAACACTGAAGCTTTCTTT
CASSLGPSILNTEAFF
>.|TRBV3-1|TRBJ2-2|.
TGTGCCAGCAGCCAAGGGGACACCAGAGGCGGGGAGCTGTTTTTT
CASSQGDTRGGELFF
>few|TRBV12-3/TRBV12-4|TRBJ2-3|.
TGTGCCAGCAGTAATAGCGGCCCCACAGATACGCAGTATTTT
CASSNSGPTDTQYF
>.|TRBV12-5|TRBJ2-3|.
TGTGCTAGTGGTTTGGTTCTTAGGCGGGACACAGATACGCAGTATTTT
CASGLVLRRDTDTQYF
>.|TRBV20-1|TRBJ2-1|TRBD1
TGCAGTGCTGGACAGGGAAGCTCCTACAATGAGCAGTTCTTC
CSAGQGSSYNEQFF
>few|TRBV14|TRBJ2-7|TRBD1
TGTGCCAGCAGCCATTCTACTACAGGGGGCGGGCAGTACTTC
CASSHSTTGGGQYF
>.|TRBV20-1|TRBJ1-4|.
TGCAGTGCTCTCCTGGCAACTAATGAAAAACTGTTTTTT
CSALLATNEKLFF
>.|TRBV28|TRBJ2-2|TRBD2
TGTGCCAGCAGTTCAGTTAGCGGGAGGATGAACACCGGGGAGCTGTTTTTT
CASSSVSGRMNTGELFF
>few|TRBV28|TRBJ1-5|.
TGTGCCAGCATCGCGGTCCTTAATCAGCCCCAGCATTTT
CASIAVLNQPQHF
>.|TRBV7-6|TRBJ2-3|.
TGTGCCAGCAGCTTAGAAGGAGCAGGGACCACAGATACGCAGTATTTT
CASSLEGAGTTDTQYF
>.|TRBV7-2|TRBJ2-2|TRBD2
TGTGCCAGCAGCTTGACTAGCGGGAGTGCCGGGGAGCTGTTTTTT
CASSLTSGSAGELFF
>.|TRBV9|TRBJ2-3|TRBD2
TGTGCCAGCAACCCAAGCGGGAAGGTAACAGATACGCAGTATTTT
CASNPSGKVTDTQYF
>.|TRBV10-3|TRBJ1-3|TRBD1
TGTGCCATCACCAAGACAGGGAGGGGAAACACCATATATTTT
CAITKTGRGNTIYF
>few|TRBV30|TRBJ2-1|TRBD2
TGTGCCTGGAGGAAAGCGGGAGTCACCCACAATGAGCAGTTCTTC
CAWRKAGVTHNEQFF
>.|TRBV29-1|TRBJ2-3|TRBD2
TGCAGCGTTGCACCGGGACTAGCGGGTACCACAGATACGCAGTATTTT
CSVAPGLAGTTDTQYF
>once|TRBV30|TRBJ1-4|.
TGTGCCTGGAGTGTTCTGACAACTAATGAAAAACTGTTTTTT
CAWSVLTTNEKLFF
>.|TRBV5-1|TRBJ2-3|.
TGCGCCAGCAGCGCCGACGGAGATACGCAGTATTTT
CASSADGDTQYF
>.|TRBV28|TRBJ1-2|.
TGTGCCAGCAGATTCAGATCGTTTAACTATGGCTACACCTTC
CASRFRSFNYGYTF
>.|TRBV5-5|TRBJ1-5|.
TGTGCCAGCAGCCCATGGGGCCCCAATCAGCCCCAGCATTTT
CASSPWGPNQPQHF
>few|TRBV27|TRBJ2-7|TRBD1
TGTGCCAGCAGTGCCCGACCGGGACAGGGGGCCGCCTACGAGCAGTACTTC
CASSARPGQGAAYEQYF